Presented here are 22 T cell receptor beta chains from one specimen sequenced in a study of T cells after yellow fever vaccination. A single record per CDR3 protein comes from TCRdb applying MiXCR to the 5' RACE reads. Counted here are 300,000 to 350,000 distinct CDR3 sequences, roughly 4% occurring once; the ten biggest clones make up 20% to 25%. This sample comprised PBMCs, obtained 5 days after the yellow fever booster vaccination. The source is a man younger than 35 who received the YFV17D yellow fever vaccine.

The sample holds many counts of this clonotype. The chain combines TRBV3-1 with TRBJ1-4; TRBD1 agrees at 12 bases. The CDR3 extends over 15 amino acids. Germline assignment: CDR1 LGHDT and CDR2 YNNKEL (reference sequence). V dropped 4 bases and J dropped 7; count of bases not matched to a gene: 4. The CDR3 here is CASSRGTGGSEKLFF. CDR3 DNA: TGTGCCAGCAGCCGAGGGACAGGGGGCAGTGAAAAACTGTTTTTT.

The V gene is TRBV25-1, the J gene TRBJ2-4, with D possibly TRBD1 on 6 matching bases. The CDR3 loop spans 13 amino acids. In germline, CDR1 is MGHDK, CDR2 SYGVNS. Trimming removed 1 base at V and 12 bases at J, with 13 bases between. The CDR3 coding sequence is TGTGCCAGCAGTGAATGGACAGTACCAAATCAGTACTTC. Its protein is CASSEWTVPNQYF. The full variable domain, with the rest looked up from reference TRBV25-1 and TRBJ2-4, is EADIYQTPRYLVIGTGKKITLECSQTMGHDKMYWYQQDPGMELHLIHYSYGVNSTEKGDLSSESTVSRIRTEHFPLTLESARPSHTSQYLCASSEWTVPNQYFGAGTRLSVL.

This chain links TRBV2 with TRBJ2-2, with TRBD2 identical over 7 bases. The CDR3 extends over 14 amino acids. Germline V gives CDR1 SNHLY, CDR2 FYNNEI. Unmatched junction bases numbered 1, after V lost 6 bases and J lost 0 bases. CDR3: CASRGTTNTGELFF. CDR3 coding DNA: TGTGCCAGCAGGGGGACTACGAACACCGGGGAGCTGTTTTTT.

This clonotype was seen only a few times. The genes are TRBV5-1 and TRBJ2-6; TRBD1 aligns across 10 bases. The length of the CDR3 is 18 residues. Germline CDR1 is SGHRS and CDR2 is YFSETQ. The V gene end was trimmed by 1 base and the J gene end by 0 bases; junction bases not matched to a gene: 4. The CDR3: CASSLTGQGVSGANVLTF. CDR3 in DNA: TGCGCCAGCAGCTTGACCGGACAGGGGGTCTCTGGGGCCAACGTCCTGACTTTC.

This clonotype has just a few counts. This chain connects TRBV4-2 to TRBJ2-1, with D maybe TRBD2 (5 bases). In germline, CDR1 is LGHNA, CDR2 YNFKEQ. Trimming took 5 bases from V and 9 from J, leaving 17 bases between them. The CDR3 has 14 residues. CDR3 bases: TGTGCCAGCAGCTCCCGAGAGGGAAGGGCTGAGCAGTTCTTC. Translated, it gives CASSSREGRAEQFF.

In its sample, this clonotype was seen a few times. This rearrangement joins TRBV6-2 or TRBV6-3 to TRBJ2-1; 10 bases map to TRBD2. The germline V gene encodes CDR1 MNHEY and CDR2 SVGEGT. Trimming at V came to 5 bases and at J to 4 bases, leaving 2 bases not matched to a gene. The CDR3 runs 14 residues. CDR3 loop: CASSERGGYNEQFF. CDR3 coding DNA: TGTGCCAGCAGTGAGCGGGGGGGTTACAATGAGCAGTTCTTC.

The V call is TRBV10-3, the J call TRBJ2-5, with D possibly TRBD1 on 5 matching bases. Trimming shortened V by 2 bases and J by 5 bases, and 15 bases separated the two germline ends. CDR3 size: 15 residues. In germline, CDR1 is ENHRY, CDR2 SYGVKD. CDR3 protein: CAISEGAIDPETQYF. The DNA of the CDR3 is TGTGCCATCAGTGAGGGGGCGATTGATCCCGAGACCCAGTACTTC.

This clonotype was detected ten times or more. This CDR3 is CASSQVGQGSPIGNTEAFF. The CDR3 region has the DNA TGCGCCAGCAGCCAAGTGGGACAGGGGTCACCAATCGGGAACACTGAAGCTTTCTTT. V is TRBV4-3 and J is TRBJ1-1, with TRBD1 identical over 10 bases. Trimming cost V 1 base and J 1 base; bases outside gene matches: 12. Germline CDR1 LGHNA, CDR2 YSLEER. This CDR3 is 19 amino acids long.

This clonotype showed up just a few times. The V call is TRBV7-8, the J call TRBJ1-2, with D tentatively TRBD1 (5 bases). There are 13 residues in the CDR3. From germline, CDR1 is SGHVS and CDR2 FQNEAQ. V was clipped by 5 bases and J by 3 bases, with 10 bases between them. CDR3 residues: CASSARGDYGYTF. The DNA for the CDR3 is TGTGCCAGCAGCGCTAGAGGGGACTATGGCTACACCTTC.

V usage is TRBV12-3 or TRBV12-4 and J usage is TRBJ2-3, with D perhaps TRBD1 or TRBD2 (5 bases each). The CDR3 is made up of 14 amino acids. The V end was cut by 6 bases, the J end by 2 bases, with 12 bases between. For the CDR3, the DNA is TGTGCCAGCAGCCCGGGACCCGTCACAGATACGCAGTATTTT. Its protein is CASSPGPVTDTQYF.

In this sample, this clonotype turned up a few times. This chain uses TRBV27 with TRBJ2-7, with a possible D match to TRBD1 (6 bases). With 8 bases removed from V and 5 bases from J, the gap between germline ends came to 19 bases. Germline values: CDR1 MNHEY, CDR2 SMNVEV (reference sequence). CDR3 length equals 14 residues. The CDR3 coding sequence is TGTGCCAGCTACAGGGCAGTCCCTCCTGACGAGCAGTACTTC. It specifies CASYRAVPPDEQYF.

This clonotype was detected only a few times. V usage is TRBV14 and J usage is TRBJ2-3, with D possibly being TRBD2 (6 bases). The V gene's germline CDR1 is SGHDN and CDR2 FVKESK. CDR3 length: 15 residues. Trimming took off 2 bases at V and 2 bases at J, with 11 bases between the two ends. The CDR3: CASSQPGRSTDTQYF. Written as DNA, the CDR3 is TGTGCCAGCAGCCAACCGGGGAGGTCCACAGATACGCAGTATTTT.

The chain joins TRBV7-6 to TRBJ2-7; 11 nucleotides align to TRBD1. The CDR3 spans 14 residues. Germline V lookup: CDR1 SGHVS, CDR2 FNYEAQ. V lost 5 bases, J lost 2 bases, and 2 bases stayed unmatched. CDR3 DNA: TGTGCCAGCAGCCGGGACAGGGGGGCCTACGAGCAGTACTTC. It is translated as CASSRDRGAYEQYF. The variable domain in full, with the rest retrieved from reference TRBV7-6 and TRBJ2-7, is GAGVSQSPRYKVTKRGQDVALRCDPISGHVSLYWYRQALGQGPEFLTYFNYEAQQDKSGLPNDRFSAERPEGSISTLTIQRTEQRDSAMYRCASSRDRGAYEQYFGPGTRLTVT.

This rearrangement joins TRBV5-1 to TRBJ2-4, with D possibly TRBD1 on 5 matching bases. The CDR3 extends over 16 amino acids. Germline V gene sequence: CDR1 SGHRS, CDR2 YFSETQ. Between the trimmed V and J ends, which lost 1 base and 4 bases, there was a span of 15 bases. The CDR3 DNA is TGCGCCAGCAGCTTGTCCTCCGGACAAGAGAAAAACATTCAGTACTTC. This translates into CASSLSSGQEKNIQYF.

The CDR3 spells CASSPWTGQETQYF. The CDR3, as DNA: TGTGCCAGCAGCCCCTGGACAGGCCAAGAGACCCAGTACTTC. This sequence joins TRBV14 and TRBJ2-5; the match to TRBD1 covers 7 bases. Per the germline V gene, CDR1 is SGHDN and CDR2 is FVKESK. This CDR3 comprises 14 residues. The V gene end was trimmed by 4 bases and the J gene end by 1 base; junction bases not matched to a gene: 3. The full variable domain, in which reference TRBV14 and TRBJ2-5 provide the parts outside the CDR3, is EAGVTQFPSHSVIEKGQTVTLRCDPISGHDNLYWYRRVMGKEIKFLLHFVKESKQDESGMPNNRFLAERTGGTYSTLKVQPAELEDSGVYFCASSPWTGQETQYFGPGTRLLVL.

The chain combines TRBV7-2 with TRBJ2-5; no clear D gene. V dropped 0 bases and J dropped 5 bases, with 7 bases sitting between them. The CDR3 is 13 residues long. CDR1 is SGHTA, CDR2 FQGNSA, per germline. The DNA of the CDR3 is TGTGCCAGCAGCTTAGCAAATTCGGAGACCCAGTACTTC. It translates to CASSLANSETQYF.

Ten or more counts support this clonotype. This sequence joins TRBV20-1 and TRBJ2-3, with a tentative D call TRBD1 (5 bases). Germline V lookup: CDR1 DFQATT, CDR2 SNEGSKA (reference sequence). CDR3 length: 15 amino acids. Trimming shortened V by 0 bases and J by 2 bases, and 12 bases separated the two germline ends. The chain's CDR3 is CSARDLQGLTDTQYF. The CDR3 bases are TGCAGTGCTAGAGACCTCCAGGGCCTCACAGATACGCAGTATTTT.

This clonotype was picked up a small number of times. The chain has TRBV18 and TRBJ2-3; 8 nucleotides line up with TRBD2. The CDR3 has 14 amino acids. V was pared by 3 bases and J by 5 bases, with 4 bases of the junction left unmatched. Germline V lookup: CDR1 KGHSH, CDR2 LQKENI. The DNA for the CDR3 is TGTGCCAGCTCACCCGGGACTAGTAAAGATACGCAGTATTTT. Protein product: CASSPGTSKDTQYF.

This clonotype was counted only a few times. The genes are TRBV12-3 or TRBV12-4 and TRBJ2-2; TRBD2 might be the D (5 bases). The CDR3 has 15 amino acids. The V gene lost 5 bases and the J gene lost 2 bases, with 12 bases spanning the gap. The CDR3 nucleotides read TGTGCCAGCAGTCCGAGGGAACTTAACACCGGGGAGCTGTTTTTT. This codes for CASSPRELNTGELFF.

This clonotype was counted only a few times. The rearrangement joins TRBV6-5 to TRBJ2-5, with 11 bases identical to TRBD2. Trimming at V came to 5 bases and at J to 1 base, leaving 6 bases not matched to a gene. The CDR3 spans 16 residues. Germline V gene data show CDR1 as MNHEY and CDR2 as SVGAGI. CDR3 in amino acids: CASSPRLAGFQETQYF. DNA of the CDR3: TGTGCCAGCAGTCCACGACTAGCGGGGTTCCAAGAGACCCAGTACTTC.

About this clonotype itself: The junction departs from the called germline gene at one end, perhaps through a read error. The rearrangement joins TRBV4-2 to TRBJ2-3, with 7 bases matching TRBD2. This CDR3 contains 13 residues. The V gene's germline CDR1 is LGHNA and CDR2 YNFKEQ. The CDR3 loop reads CASSQDLSGVPSF. CDR3 in DNA: TGTGCCAGCAGCCAAGACCTAAGCGGGGTCCCTTCGTTT.

This clonotype turned up a few times. CDR3 bases: TGTGCCAGCAGTTACTCCGGGGGGGAATACAATGAGCAGTTCTTC. This gives the protein CASSYSGGEYNEQFF. The chain recombines TRBV6-5 with TRBJ2-1; TRBD2 matches 8 bases. Trimming at V came to 0 bases and at J to 4 bases, leaving 2 bases not matched to a gene. The CDR3 loop spans 15 amino acids. The germline V gene encodes CDR1 MNHEY and CDR2 SVGAGI.